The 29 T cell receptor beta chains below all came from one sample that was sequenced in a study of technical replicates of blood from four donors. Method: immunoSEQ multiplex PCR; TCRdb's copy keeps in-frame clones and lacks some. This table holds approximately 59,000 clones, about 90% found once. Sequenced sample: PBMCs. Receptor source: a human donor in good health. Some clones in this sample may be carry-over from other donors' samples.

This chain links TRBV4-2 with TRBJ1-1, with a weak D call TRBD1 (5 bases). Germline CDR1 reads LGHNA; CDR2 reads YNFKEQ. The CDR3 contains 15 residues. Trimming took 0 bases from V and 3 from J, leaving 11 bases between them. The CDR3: CASSQDAGGDTEAFF. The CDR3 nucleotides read TGTGCCAGCAGCCAAGATGCGGGAGGGGACACTGAAGCTTTCTTT.

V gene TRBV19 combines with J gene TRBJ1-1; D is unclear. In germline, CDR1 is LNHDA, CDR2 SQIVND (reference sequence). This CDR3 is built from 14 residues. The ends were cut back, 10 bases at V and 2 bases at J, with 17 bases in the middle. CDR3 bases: TGTGCCACCCGAAATCCGGAGGCTAACACTGAAGCTTTCTTT. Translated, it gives CATRNPEANTEAFF.

The CDR3 nucleotides are TGTGCCAGCAGCGTGGGACTAGCGGGGACAATGCGGGCAGATACGCAGTATTTT. Protein product: CASSVGLAGTMRADTQYF. This chain connects TRBV9 to TRBJ2-3, with 13 nucleotides matching TRBD2. CDR3 length equals 18 residues. Germline CDR1 and CDR2: SGDLS and YYNGEE. V gave up 2 bases and J gave up 4 bases; unmatched junction bases: 10.

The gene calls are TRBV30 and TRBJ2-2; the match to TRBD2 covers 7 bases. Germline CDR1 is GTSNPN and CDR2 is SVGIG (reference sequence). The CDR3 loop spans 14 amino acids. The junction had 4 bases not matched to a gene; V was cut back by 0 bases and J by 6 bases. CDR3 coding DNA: TGTGCCTGGAGTGTTGCGGGAGCCGCCGGGGAGCTGTTTTTT. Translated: CAWSVAGAAGELFF.

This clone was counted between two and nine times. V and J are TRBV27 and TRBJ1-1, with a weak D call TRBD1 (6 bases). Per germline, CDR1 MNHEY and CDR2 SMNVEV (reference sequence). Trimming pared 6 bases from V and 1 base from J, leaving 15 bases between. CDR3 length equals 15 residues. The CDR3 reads CASRPGPGANTEAFF. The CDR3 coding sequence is TGTGCCAGCAGACCCGGCCCAGGGGCGAACACTGAAGCTTTCTTT.

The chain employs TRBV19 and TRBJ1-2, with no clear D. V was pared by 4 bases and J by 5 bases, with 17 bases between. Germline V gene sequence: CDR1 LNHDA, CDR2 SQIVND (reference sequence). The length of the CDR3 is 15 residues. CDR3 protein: CASSKAENEDYGYTF. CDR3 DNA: TGTGCCAGTAGTAAAGCCGAGAACGAGGATTATGGCTACACCTTC.

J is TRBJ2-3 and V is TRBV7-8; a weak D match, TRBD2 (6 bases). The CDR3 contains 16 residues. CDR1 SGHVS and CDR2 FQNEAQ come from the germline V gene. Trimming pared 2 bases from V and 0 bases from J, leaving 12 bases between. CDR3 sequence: CASSLSRGSSTDTQYF. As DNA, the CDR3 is TGTGCCAGCAGCTTATCTCGGGGGTCTAGCACAGATACGCAGTATTTT.

The CDR3: CASSQDWVRTRFSYNEQFF. The CDR3 DNA reads as TGTGCCAGCAGCCAAGATTGGGTTAGGACTAGATTCTCCTACAATGAGCAGTTCTTC. The rearrangement joins TRBV14 to TRBJ2-1, with TRBD2 identical over 7 bases. The CDR3 has 19 residues. With V trimmed by 0 bases and J by 0 bases, 11 bases remained unmatched. The germline gives CDR1 SGHDN, CDR2 FVKESK.

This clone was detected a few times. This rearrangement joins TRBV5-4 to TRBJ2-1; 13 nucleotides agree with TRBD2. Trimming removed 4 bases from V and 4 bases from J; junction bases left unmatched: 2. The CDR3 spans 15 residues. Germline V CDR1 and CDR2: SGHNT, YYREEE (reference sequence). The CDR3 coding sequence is TGTGCCAGCAGCCGGACTAGCGGGGGTTACAATGAGCAGTTCTTC. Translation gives CASSRTSGGYNEQFF.

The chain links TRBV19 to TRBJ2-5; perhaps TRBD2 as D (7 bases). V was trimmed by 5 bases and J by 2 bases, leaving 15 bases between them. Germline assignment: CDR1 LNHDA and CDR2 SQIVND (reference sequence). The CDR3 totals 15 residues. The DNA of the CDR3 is TGTGCCAGTAGTGGGTGGGGGGGGCAACAAGAGACCCAGTACTTC. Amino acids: CASSGWGGQQETQYF.

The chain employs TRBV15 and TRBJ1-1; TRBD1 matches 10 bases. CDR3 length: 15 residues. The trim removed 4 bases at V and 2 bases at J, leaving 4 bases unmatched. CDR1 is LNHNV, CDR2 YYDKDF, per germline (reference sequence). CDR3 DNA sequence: TGTGCCACCAGCATAGACAGGGGGCTTAACACTGAAGCTTTCTTT. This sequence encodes CATSIDRGLNTEAFF. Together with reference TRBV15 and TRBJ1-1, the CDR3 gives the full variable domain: DAMVIQNPRYQVTQFGKPVTLSCSQTLNHNVMYWYQQKSSQAPKLLFHYYDKDFNNEADTPDNFQSRRPNTSFCFLDIRSPGLGDTAMYLCATSIDRGLNTEAFFGQGTRLTVV.

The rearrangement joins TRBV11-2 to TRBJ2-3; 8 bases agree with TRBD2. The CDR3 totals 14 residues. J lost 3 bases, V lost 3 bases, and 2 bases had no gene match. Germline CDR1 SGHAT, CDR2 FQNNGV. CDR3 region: CASSFGLATDTQYF. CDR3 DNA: TGTGCCAGCAGCTTCGGACTAGCAACAGATACGCAGTATTTT.

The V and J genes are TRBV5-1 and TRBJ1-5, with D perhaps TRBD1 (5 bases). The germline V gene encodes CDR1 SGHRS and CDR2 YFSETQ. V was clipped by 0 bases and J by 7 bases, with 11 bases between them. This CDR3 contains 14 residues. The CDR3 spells CASSLDGARQPQHF. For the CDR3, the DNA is TGCGCCAGCAGCTTGGATGGGGCACGGCAGCCCCAGCATTTT.

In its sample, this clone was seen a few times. The CDR3 loop reads CASGGTGGNTEAFF. The CDR3 bases are TGTGCTAGTGGTGGGACAGGGGGCAACACTGAAGCTTTCTTT. V gene TRBV12-5 combines with J gene TRBJ1-1; TRBD1 agrees at 12 bases. Germline V gene lookup returns CDR1 LGHNT and CDR2 FRNRAP. V was pared by 5 bases and J by 2 bases, with 0 bases of the junction left unmatched. The CDR3 runs 14 residues. Full variable domain (missing parts from reference TRBV12-5 and TRBJ1-1): DARVTQTPRHKVTEMGQEVTMRCQPILGHNTVFWYRQTMMQGLELLAYFRNRAPLDDSGMPKDRFSAEMPDATLATLKIQPSEPRDSAVYFCASGGTGGNTEAFFGQGTRLTVV.

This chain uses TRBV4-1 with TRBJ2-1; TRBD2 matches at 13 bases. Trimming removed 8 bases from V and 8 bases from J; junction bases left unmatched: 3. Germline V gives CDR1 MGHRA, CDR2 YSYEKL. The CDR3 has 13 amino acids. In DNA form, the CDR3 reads TGCGCCAGCGGGACTAGCGGGAAGCATGAGCAGTTCTTC. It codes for CASGTSGKHEQFF.

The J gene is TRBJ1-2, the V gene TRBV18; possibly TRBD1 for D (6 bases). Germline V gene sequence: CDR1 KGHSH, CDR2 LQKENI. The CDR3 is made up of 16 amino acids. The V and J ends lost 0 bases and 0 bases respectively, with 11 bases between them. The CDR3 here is CASSPPGTSANYGYTF. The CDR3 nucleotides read TGTGCCAGCTCACCACCGGGGACAAGTGCTAACTATGGCTACACCTTC.

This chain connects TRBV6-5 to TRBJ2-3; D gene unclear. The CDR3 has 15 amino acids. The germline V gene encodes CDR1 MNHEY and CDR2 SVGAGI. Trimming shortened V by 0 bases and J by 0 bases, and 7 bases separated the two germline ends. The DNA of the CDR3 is TGTGCCAGCAGTTACTCTCACGGTAGCACAGATACGCAGTATTTT. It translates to CASSYSHGSTDTQYF.

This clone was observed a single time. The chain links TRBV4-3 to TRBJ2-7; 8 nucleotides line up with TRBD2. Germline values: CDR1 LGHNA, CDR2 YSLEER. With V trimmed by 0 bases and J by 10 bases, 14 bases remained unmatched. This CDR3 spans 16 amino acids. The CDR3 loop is CASSQDSLGREGPQYF. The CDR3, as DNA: TGCGCCAGCAGCCAAGATTCCTTGGGCCGGGAGGGCCCTCAGTACTTC.

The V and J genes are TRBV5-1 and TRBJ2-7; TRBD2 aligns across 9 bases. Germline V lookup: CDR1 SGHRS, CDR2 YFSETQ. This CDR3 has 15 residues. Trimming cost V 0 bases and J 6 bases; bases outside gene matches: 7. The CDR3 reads CASSLALGLAGEQYF. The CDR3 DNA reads TGCGCCAGCAGCTTGGCCTTGGGACTAGCTGGCGAGCAGTACTTC.

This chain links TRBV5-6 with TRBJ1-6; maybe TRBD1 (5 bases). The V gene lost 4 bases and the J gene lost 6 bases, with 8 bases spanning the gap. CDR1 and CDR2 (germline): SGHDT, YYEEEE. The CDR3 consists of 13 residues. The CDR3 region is CASSQDINSPLHF. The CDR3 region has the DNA TGTGCCAGCAGCCAGGACATTAATTCACCCCTCCACTTT.

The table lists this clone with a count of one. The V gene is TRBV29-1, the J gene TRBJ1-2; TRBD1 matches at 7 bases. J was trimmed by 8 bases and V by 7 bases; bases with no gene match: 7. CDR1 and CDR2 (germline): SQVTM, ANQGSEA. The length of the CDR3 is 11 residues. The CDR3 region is CSAGTDLGYTF. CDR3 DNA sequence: TGCAGCGCTGGGACAGACTTAGGCTACACCTTC.

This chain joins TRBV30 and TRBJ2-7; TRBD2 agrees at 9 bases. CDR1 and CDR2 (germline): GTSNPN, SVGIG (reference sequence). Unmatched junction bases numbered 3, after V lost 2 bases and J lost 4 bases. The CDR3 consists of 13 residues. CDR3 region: CAWSLSGRYEQYF. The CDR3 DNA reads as TGTGCCTGGAGTCTAAGCGGGAGGTACGAGCAGTACTTC.

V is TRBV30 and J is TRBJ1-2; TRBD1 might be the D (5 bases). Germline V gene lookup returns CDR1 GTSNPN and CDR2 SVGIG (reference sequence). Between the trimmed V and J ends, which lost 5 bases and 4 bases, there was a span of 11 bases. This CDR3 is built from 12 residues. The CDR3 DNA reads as TGTGCCTGGTTCAGGGAGGGCTATGGCTACACCTTC. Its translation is CAWFREGYGYTF.

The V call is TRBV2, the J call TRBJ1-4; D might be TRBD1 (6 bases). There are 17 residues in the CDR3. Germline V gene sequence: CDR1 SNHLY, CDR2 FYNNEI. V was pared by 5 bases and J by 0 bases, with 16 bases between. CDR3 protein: CASSRTVWTATNEKLFF. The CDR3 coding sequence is TGTGCCAGCAGTAGAACAGTCTGGACAGCAACTAATGAAAAACTGTTTTTT.

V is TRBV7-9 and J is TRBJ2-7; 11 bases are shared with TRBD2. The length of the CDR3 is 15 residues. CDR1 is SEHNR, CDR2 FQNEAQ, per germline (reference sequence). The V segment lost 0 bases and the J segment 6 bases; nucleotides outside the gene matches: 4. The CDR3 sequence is CASSLAIAGGSEQYF. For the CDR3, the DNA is TGTGCCAGCAGCTTAGCGATAGCGGGGGGGAGCGAGCAGTACTTC.

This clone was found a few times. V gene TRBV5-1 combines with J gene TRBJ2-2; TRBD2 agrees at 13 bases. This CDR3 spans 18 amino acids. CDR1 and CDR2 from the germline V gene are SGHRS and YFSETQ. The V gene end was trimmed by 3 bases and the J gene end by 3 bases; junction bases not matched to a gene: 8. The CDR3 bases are TGCGCCAGCAGCTCCGGACTAGCGGGAGTCGTGTACACCGGGGAGCTGTTTTTT. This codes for CASSSGLAGVVYTGELFF.

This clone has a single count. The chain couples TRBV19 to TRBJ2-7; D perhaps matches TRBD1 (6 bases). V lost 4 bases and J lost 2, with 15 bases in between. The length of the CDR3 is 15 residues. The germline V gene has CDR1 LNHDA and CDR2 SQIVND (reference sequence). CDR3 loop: CASSTGQRRPYEQYF. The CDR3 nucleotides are TGTGCCAGTAGTACCGGACAGCGCCGGCCCTACGAGCAGTACTTC.

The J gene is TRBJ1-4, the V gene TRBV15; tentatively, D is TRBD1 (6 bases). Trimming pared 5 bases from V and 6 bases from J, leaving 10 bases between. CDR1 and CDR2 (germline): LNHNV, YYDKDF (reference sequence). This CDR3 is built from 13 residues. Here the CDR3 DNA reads TGTGCCACCAGCCAGGGGTTCGATGAAAAACTGTTTTTT. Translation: CATSQGFDEKLFF.

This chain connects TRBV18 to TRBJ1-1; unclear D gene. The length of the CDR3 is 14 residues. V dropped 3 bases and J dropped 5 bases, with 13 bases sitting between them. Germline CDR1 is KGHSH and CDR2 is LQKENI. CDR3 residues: CASSPGPLGTEAFF. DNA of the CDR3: TGTGCCAGCTCACCGGGCCCTCTTGGGACTGAAGCTTTCTTT.